This is a list of T cell receptor beta chains from one sample in a study of blood T cell repertoires in COVID-19. Data came from immunoSEQ multiplex PCR; TCRdb stores just in-frame clones and leaves some out. The table includes 130,000 or so clones, 84% detected once. Sequenced: peripheral blood. These receptors came from a woman aged 80 or over with acute or convalescent COVID-19. The CDR3 runs from the conserved cysteine through the conserved F or W. A D gene is named only where the DNA matches it firmly. Not all rows give a size; the values are once, few, many and, for expanded clones, a class.

J gene	D gene	V gene	clone size	CDR3 DNA	CDR3 protein
TRBJ1-2	.	TRBV29-1	.	TGCAGCTCCGGGGAGGCTTACCCGCCTTATGGCTACACCTTC	CSSGEAYPPYGYTF
TRBJ2-2	TRBD1	TRBV5-1	once	TGCGCCAGCAGCGCCGACAGGGCCTTTACCGGGGAGCTGTTTTTT	CASSADRAFTGELFF
TRBJ2-7	TRBD2	TRBV15	.	TGTGCCACCAGCAGAGTGCGGACTAGAAAATTGGACGAGCAGTACTTC	CATSRVRTRKLDEQYF
TRBJ2-2	.	TRBV6-4	.	TGTGCCAGCAGTGCTCTCGGGGGGAACACCGGGGAGCTGTTTTTT	CASSALGGNTGELFF
TRBJ2-1	.	TRBV19	.	TGTGCCAGTAGTATAATAGCTAGCCCCGTCATCGATGAGCAGTTCTTC	CASSIIASPVIDEQFF
TRBJ1-4	TRBD1	TRBV6-6	once	TGTGCCAGCAGTTACTTCGGACAGGGGGGTGAAAAACTGTTTTTT	CASSYFGQGGEKLFF
TRBJ1-2	.	TRBV7-9	.	TGTGCCAGCAGCTTAGTCGGGGGCTACACCTTC	CASSLVGGYTF
TRBJ1-1	TRBD1	TRBV6-5	.	TGTGCCAGCACCCGGACAGGGGGTAACACTGAAGCTTTCTTT	CASTRTGGNTEAFF
TRBJ2-5	.	TRBV30	.	TGTGCCTCATCCGGAGGGGTCGAGGAGACCCAGTACTTC	CASSGGVEETQYF
TRBJ1-1	.	TRBV19	.	TGTGCCAGTAGTACGGCGGCCTTCAAGAACACTGAAGCTTTCTTT	CASSTAAFKNTEAFF
TRBJ1-2	.	TRBV6-1	.	TGTGCCAGCAGTGACCCCCCTGGGAGAAGGAACTATGGCTACACCTTC	CASSDPPGRRNYGYTF
TRBJ2-2	TRBD2	TRBV7-9	.	TGTGCCAGCAGCTTGGGAGGGGAAATCACCGGGGAGCTGTTTTTT	CASSLGGEITGELFF
TRBJ1-4	TRBD1	TRBV6-5	few	TGTGCCAGCAGACAACAGGGGGTTAATGAAAAACTGTTTTTT	CASRQQGVNEKLFF
TRBJ1-1	.	TRBV19	.	TGTGCCAGTAGTCCTAGCTCAGGGGCTAACACTGAAGCTTTCTTT	CASSPSSGANTEAFF
TRBJ2-5	.	TRBV7-2	once	TGTGCCAGCAGCTTAACCTTAGGAGGGGGCTTCCAAGAGACCCAGTACTTC	CASSLTLGGGFQETQYF
TRBJ2-5	.	TRBV30	.	TGTGCCTGGAGTGTGATAAAAGGGCCAGGGGAGACCCAGTACTTC	CAWSVIKGPGETQYF